These 19 T cell receptor beta chains were sequenced from one sample in a study of Ad26.COV2.S vaccination and SARS-CoV-2 variants. Treatment described: roughly 20 received Ad26.COV2.S at low or high dose, single or two shots; five or six received placebo; per-sample allocation not given. The samples date from day 63 after the first vaccine or placebo injection. Data came from immunoSEQ multiplex PCR; TCRdb stores just in-frame clones and leaves some out. In the table there are hundreds of thousands of clones, around 92% of which are singletons. The sample in question was peripheral blood, obtained in a trial of Ad26.COV2.S vaccine versus placebo. The receptors were sampled from a person between 18 and 65 years old who received the Ad26.COV2.S COVID-19 vaccine or a placebo.

CDR3 DNA: TGTGCCAGCAGCTTGTTTGGCATGAACACTGAAGCTTTCTTT. As protein: CASSLFGMNTEAFF. V is TRBV7-2 and J is TRBJ1-1; no clear D. V gave up 3 bases and J gave up 0 bases, with 8 bases separating them. The germline CDR1 and CDR2 sequences are SGHTA and FQGNSA. This CDR3 region has 14 residues.

The J gene is TRBJ2-1, the V gene TRBV30; TRBD1 is a possible D gene (6 bases). The CDR3 is 14 residues long. Trimming took 2 bases from V and 6 from J, leaving 14 bases between them. The germline V gene encodes CDR1 GTSNPN and CDR2 SVGIG (reference sequence). CDR3 amino acids: CAWSPGHFANEQFF. The DNA for the CDR3 is TGTGCCTGGAGTCCGGGACACTTTGCCAATGAGCAGTTCTTC.

The chain joins TRBV5-4 to TRBJ2-7; D gene unclear. The CDR3 contains 12 residues. In germline, CDR1 is SGHNT, CDR2 YYREEE (reference sequence). Deletions cut 2 bases from V and 3 bases from J, with 6 bases between. The CDR3 coding sequence is TGTGCCAGCAGCTTCTACAGCTACGAGCAGTACTTC. This gives the protein CASSFYSYEQYF. Full variable domain (outside the CDR3, taken from reference TRBV5-4 and TRBJ2-7): ETGVTQSPTHLIKTRGQQVTLRCSSQSGHNTVSWYQQALGQGPQFIFQYYREEENGRGNFPPRFSGLQFPNYSSELNVNALELDDSALYLCASSFYSYEQYFGPGTRLTVT.

The rearrangement joins TRBV30 to TRBJ1-2; D is undetermined. Germline loops: CDR1 GTSNPN, CDR2 SVGIG (reference sequence). This CDR3 spans 12 amino acids. V dropped 2 bases and J dropped 3 bases, with 7 bases sitting between them. CDR3 sequence (DNA): TGTGCCTGGAGTATAGGCTACTATGGCTACACCTTC. Residues: CAWSIGYYGYTF.

V usage is TRBV5-4 and J usage is TRBJ2-5; D is undetermined. V gave up 0 bases and J gave up 5 bases, with 11 bases separating them. This CDR3 region has 14 residues. CDR1 and CDR2 (germline): SGHNT, YYREEE (reference sequence). This CDR3 is CASSLDTVGETQYF. In DNA, the CDR3 is TGTGCCAGCAGCTTGGATACAGTAGGGGAGACCCAGTACTTC. The variable domain in full, completed from reference TRBV5-4 and TRBJ2-5, reads ETGVTQSPTHLIKTRGQQVTLRCSSQSGHNTVSWYQQALGQGPQFIFQYYREEENGRGNFPPRFSGLQFPNYSSELNVNALELDDSALYLCASSLDTVGETQYFGPGTRLLVL.

The chain has TRBV5-6 and TRBJ2-5; 11 positions agree with TRBD2. Germline V gene sequence: CDR1 SGHDT, CDR2 YYEEEE. The CDR3 totals 15 residues. The ends lost 4 bases at V and 3 bases at J; junction bases unmatched: 5. The CDR3 nucleotides read TGTGCCAGCAGCCAACCTAGCGGGGGGAAAGAGACCCAGTACTTC. This codes for CASSQPSGGKETQYF.

This chain uses TRBV7-2 with TRBJ1-5, with 8 positions matching TRBD1. The CDR3 runs 14 residues. Trimming cost V 5 bases and J 4 bases; bases outside gene matches: 4. Per germline, CDR1 SGHTA and CDR2 FQGNSA. The CDR3 region is CASSVDRVNQPQHF. The CDR3 DNA reads as TGTGCCAGCAGCGTGGACAGGGTTAATCAGCCCCAGCATTTT.

This clone was detected only a few times. V gene TRBV5-4 combines with J gene TRBJ2-7; tentative D call: TRBD2 (6 bases). Germline lookup yields CDR1 SGHNT and CDR2 YYREEE (reference sequence). The CDR3 is made up of 16 amino acids. V shed 4 bases and J shed 1 base, with 18 bases lying between them. CDR3 amino acids: CASSLGLARASYEQYF. In DNA form, the CDR3 reads TGTGCCAGCAGCCTAGGTCTAGCGAGAGCATCCTACGAGCAGTACTTC.

This chain joins TRBV20-1 and TRBJ2-7, with unresolved D. The CDR3 contains 11 residues. The V end was cut by 4 bases, the J end by 2 bases, with 6 bases between. From germline, CDR1 is DFQATT and CDR2 SNEGSKA (reference sequence). For the CDR3, the DNA is TGCAGTGCTACCGATCCCTACGAGCAGTACTTC. Translating gives CSATDPYEQYF.

This rearrangement joins TRBV3-1 (or the pseudogene TRBV3-2) to TRBJ2-7; tentatively, D is TRBD1 or TRBD2 (5 bases each). CDR1 is LGHDT, CDR2 YNNKEL, per germline (reference sequence). There are 16 residues in the CDR3. V lost 0 bases to trimming and J lost 1 base, with 13 bases between them. CDR3: CASSQEGDGFSYEQYF. CDR3 bases: TGTGCCAGCAGCCAAGAGGGGGACGGCTTTTCCTACGAGCAGTACTTC.

Ten or more counts support this clone. V gene TRBV4-3 combines with J gene TRBJ2-1, with 10 bases fitting TRBD2. V was pared by 0 bases and J by 9 bases, with 11 bases of the junction left unmatched. The CDR3 loop spans 17 amino acids. The germline gives CDR1 LGHNA, CDR2 YSLEER. DNA for the CDR3: TGCGCCAGCAGCCAAGATGGAATAGCGGGGGGTCGTGTTGAGCAGTTCTTC. This translates into CASSQDGIAGGRVEQFF.

The chain is built from TRBV2 and TRBJ1-5; D possibly corresponds to TRBD1 (5 bases). This CDR3 spans 14 amino acids. V was clipped by 7 bases and J by 2 bases, with 12 bases between them. The germline V gene has CDR1 SNHLY and CDR2 FYNNEI. CDR3 amino acids: CASKGTDGNQPQHF. The CDR3 DNA sequence: TGTGCCAGCAAGGGGACTGATGGCAATCAGCCCCAGCATTTT.

V gene TRBV7-2 combines with J gene TRBJ2-2; the match to TRBD2 covers 9 bases. The CDR3 extends over 14 amino acids. V lost 3 bases to trimming and J lost 5 bases; unmatched junction nucleotides: 1. Germline values: CDR1 SGHTA, CDR2 FQGNSA. For the CDR3, the DNA is TGTGCCAGCAGCTTTACTAGCGGGACCGGGGAGCTGTTTTTT. Translating gives CASSFTSGTGELFF.

This rearrangement joins TRBV6-5 to TRBJ1-1; D call uncertain. CDR1 is MNHEY and CDR2 is SVGAGI in the germline V gene. The CDR3 length is 15 residues. V was pared by 6 bases and J by 1 base, with 15 bases between. Written as DNA, the CDR3 is TGTGCCAGCAGACCCAGTTCCCTTGGGAACACTGAAGCTTTCTTT. Translation: CASRPSSLGNTEAFF.

The chain couples TRBV30 to TRBJ1-5; the D gene is possibly TRBD1 (5 bases). This CDR3 contains 14 residues. V lost 5 bases to trimming and J lost 1 base, with 12 bases between them. Germline V gene lookup returns CDR1 GTSNPN and CDR2 SVGIG (reference sequence). In DNA form, the CDR3 reads TGTGCCTGGTCCGGGGCCATCAGCAATCAGCCCCAGCATTTT. This translates into CAWSGAISNQPQHF.

V gene TRBV27 combines with J gene TRBJ2-2; D uncertain. CDR1 is MNHEY and CDR2 is SMNVEV in the germline V gene (reference sequence). CDR3 length: 13 amino acids. V shed 4 bases and J shed 9 bases, with 12 bases lying between them. The CDR3 sequence is CASSSHLGRELFF. For the CDR3, the DNA is TGTGCCAGCAGTTCCCACCTGGGTCGGGAGCTGTTTTTT.

The chain's CDR3 is CASSTARSGNTIYF. The CDR3 DNA sequence: TGTGCCAGTAGTACGGCCCGCTCTGGAAACACCATATATTTT. The chain has TRBV19 and TRBJ1-3; D remains unclear. Trimming took off 4 bases at V and 0 bases at J, with 7 bases between the two ends. The germline V gene encodes CDR1 LNHDA and CDR2 SQIVND (reference sequence). The CDR3 runs 14 residues.

The rearrangement joins TRBV11-2 to TRBJ1-1, with 8 positions matching TRBD1. V dropped 5 bases and J dropped 10; count of bases not matched to a gene: 3. This CDR3 has 11 amino acids. The germline V gene encodes CDR1 SGHAT and CDR2 FQNNGV. CDR3 nucleotides: TGTGCCAGCAGCATCGGACAGGGAGCTTTCTTT. As protein: CASSIGQGAFF.

The rearrangement uses TRBV6-5 and TRBJ2-3, with TRBD1 matching over 10 bases. Germline trimming cut 5 bases from V and 1 base from J; bases unmatched to any gene: 3. Germline values: CDR1 MNHEY, CDR2 SVGAGI. The CDR3 has 15 amino acids. The CDR3 here is CASSRGTGGTDTQYF. CDR3 DNA: TGTGCCAGCAGTCGCGGGACAGGGGGCACAGATACGCAGTATTTT.